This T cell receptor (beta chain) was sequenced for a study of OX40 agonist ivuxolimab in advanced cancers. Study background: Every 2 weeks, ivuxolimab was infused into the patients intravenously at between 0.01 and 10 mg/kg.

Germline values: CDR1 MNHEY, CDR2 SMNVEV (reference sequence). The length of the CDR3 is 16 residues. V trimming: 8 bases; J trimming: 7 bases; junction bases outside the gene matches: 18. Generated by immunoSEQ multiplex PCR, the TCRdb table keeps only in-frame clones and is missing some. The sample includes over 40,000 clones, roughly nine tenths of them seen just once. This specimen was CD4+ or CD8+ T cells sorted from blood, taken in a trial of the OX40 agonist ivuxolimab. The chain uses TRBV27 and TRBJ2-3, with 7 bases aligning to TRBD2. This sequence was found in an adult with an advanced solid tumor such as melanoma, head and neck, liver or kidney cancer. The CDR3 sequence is CASQASGRGTMYTQYF. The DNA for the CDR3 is TGTGCCAGCCAAGCCTCGGGGAGGGGCACCATGTATACGCAGTATTTT.